This passage covers 22 T cell receptor beta chains from one sample sequenced in a study of blood T cell repertoires in COVID-19. Libraries were prepared by immunoSEQ multiplex PCR; TCRdb keeps only in-frame clonotypes and omits some of them. The sample has 100,000 or so clones, about 75% seen once. The specimen sequenced was peripheral blood. The source is an elderly man with acute or convalescent COVID-19.

The J gene is TRBJ2-7, the V gene TRBV11-2, with 7 bases lining up with TRBD2. The trim removed 2 bases at V and 2 bases at J, leaving 6 bases unmatched. Germline V CDR1 and CDR2: SGHAT, FQNNGV. The CDR3 length is 15 residues. CDR3 in amino acids: CASSLQGGPAYEQYF. In DNA, the CDR3 is TGTGCCAGCAGCTTACAGGGAGGGCCAGCCTACGAGCAGTACTTC.

The chain is built from TRBV13 and TRBJ2-7; 9 bases are a match to TRBD1. The germline V gene has CDR1 PRHDT and CDR2 FYEKMQ (reference sequence). Germline trimming cut 4 bases from V and 6 bases from J; bases unmatched to any gene: 4. The CDR3 length is 13 residues. CDR3: CASSWDRAGEQYF. The CDR3 coding sequence is TGTGCCAGCAGCTGGGACAGGGCTGGCGAGCAGTACTTC.

The rearrangement joins TRBV7-8 to TRBJ1-5, with D tentatively TRBD1 (6 bases). CDR1 SGHVS and CDR2 FQNEAQ come from the germline V gene. V was trimmed by 2 bases and J by 0 bases, leaving 14 bases between them. This CDR3 has 17 amino acids. CDR3 coding DNA: TGTGCCAGCAGCTTACGTTCAGGGGCGGTTAGCAATCAGCCCCAGCATTTT. As protein: CASSLRSGAVSNQPQHF.

The chain couples TRBV4-3 to TRBJ2-3; D is perhaps TRBD1 (5 bases). The CDR3 extends over 12 amino acids. Germline V gives CDR1 LGHNA, CDR2 YSLEER. V lost 1 base and J lost 10, with 9 bases in between. The CDR3 loop reads CASSQGQGAQYF. CDR3 DNA: TGCGCCAGCAGCCAAGGGCAGGGTGCGCAGTATTTT.

There are a few counts of this clone. The chain couples TRBV10-3 to TRBJ2-2; 7 bases are a match to TRBD1. The germline CDR1 and CDR2 sequences are ENHRY and SYGVKD. The CDR3 runs to 13 residues. With V trimmed by 5 bases and J by 6 bases, 3 bases remained unmatched. The CDR3 region has the DNA TGTGCCATCAGTCAGGGGGTGGCCGGGGAGCTGTTTTTT. Encoded protein: CAISQGVAGELFF.

This rearrangement joins TRBV19 to TRBJ1-4, with D possibly being TRBD1 (6 bases). The CDR3 consists of 14 residues. V lost 5 bases and J 4 bases, leaving 11 bases between the germline ends. Looked up from germline, CDR1 is LNHDA and CDR2 is SQIVND (reference sequence). This chain's CDR3 is CASSDRTRNEKLFF. The CDR3 coding sequence is TGTGCCAGTAGTGACAGGACACGTAATGAAAAACTGTTTTTT. Supplemented by reference TRBV19 and TRBJ1-4, the full variable domain reads DGGITQSPKYLFRKEGQNVTLSCEQNLNHDAMYWYRQDPGQGLRLIYYSQIVNDFQKGDIAEGYSVSREKKESFPLTVTSAQKNPTAFYLCASSDRTRNEKLFFGSGTQLSVL.

The chain couples TRBV19 to TRBJ1-2; 12 bases agree with TRBD1. The germline gives CDR1 LNHDA, CDR2 SQIVND (reference sequence). This CDR3 has 17 residues. The V gene end was trimmed by 6 bases and the J gene end by 8 bases; junction bases not matched to a gene: 16. The CDR3 here is CASSSTGTGGTSGGYTF. DNA for the CDR3: TGTGCCAGTAGCTCCACCGGGACAGGGGGCACTTCGGGGGGCTACACCTTC.

The table lists this clone with a count of one. The genes are TRBV7-2 and TRBJ2-2; D gene uncertain. Looked up from germline, CDR1 is SGHTA and CDR2 is FQGNSA. The CDR3 extends over 14 amino acids. Trimming pared 3 bases from V and 4 bases from J, leaving 9 bases between. The CDR3 DNA reads TGTGCCAGCAGCTTCACTATGAGCACCGGGGAGCTGTTTTTT. Residues: CASSFTMSTGELFF.

The chain carries TRBV7-2 and TRBJ2-1, with D possibly being TRBD2 (6 bases). Trimming stripped 5 bases from V and 4 bases from J, with 21 bases between. Germline lookup yields CDR1 SGHTA and CDR2 FQGNSA. This CDR3 is 17 amino acids long. CDR3 loop: CASSRARGAGPYNEQFF. The CDR3 DNA follows: TGTGCCAGCAGCAGGGCCCGGGGAGCGGGTCCTTACAATGAGCAGTTCTTC.

This rearrangement joins TRBV19 to TRBJ2-3; weak D call: TRBD2 (6 bases). Germline V gene data show CDR1 as LNHDA and CDR2 as SQIVND (reference sequence). The V end lost 3 bases, the J end lost 12 bases, and 13 bases lay between the germline ends. This CDR3 region has 12 residues. The CDR3 region is CASSISGGLQYF. The CDR3 DNA sequence: TGTGCCAGTAGTATTTCCGGGGGTCTTCAGTATTTT.

V is TRBV9 and J is TRBJ2-3, with 10 bases that match TRBD2. The CDR3 covers 19 residues. Germline V gives CDR1 SGDLS, CDR2 YYNGEE. V dropped 2 bases and J dropped 3; count of bases not matched to a gene: 15. DNA for the CDR3: TGTGCCAGCAGCGTCTCTAGCGGGAGATTAGTTGTTGGTACAGATACGCAGTATTTT. It codes for CASSVSSGRLVVGTDTQYF.

This clone has just a few counts. V is TRBV19 and J is TRBJ1-5, with 7 positions matching TRBD1. In germline, CDR1 is LNHDA, CDR2 SQIVND (reference sequence). V dropped 4 bases and J dropped 3; count of bases not matched to a gene: 9. CDR3 length: 16 amino acids. As DNA, the CDR3 is TGTGCCAGTAGTACCCAGACAGGGAGCACCAATCAGCCCCAGCATTTT. Translating gives CASSTQTGSTNQPQHF.

The chain uses TRBV7-3 and TRBJ2-2; 8 bases fit TRBD2. This CDR3 spans 16 amino acids. The trim removed 2 bases at V and 6 bases at J, leaving 8 bases unmatched. CDR1 and CDR2 from the germline V gene are SGHTA and FQGTGA. In nucleotides, the CDR3 is TGTGCCAGCAGCTTAGGAAGCGGGAGTAGGGCCGGGGAGCTGTTTTTT. Translating it yields CASSLGSGSRAGELFF.

The chain employs TRBV7-2 and TRBJ2-5; tentatively, D is TRBD1 (5 bases). Trimming cost V 5 bases and J 2 bases, with 12 bases left between them. The CDR3 spans 14 residues. Germline V CDR1 and CDR2: SGHTA, FQGNSA. CDR3 sequence (DNA): TGTGCCAGCAGCCCTGACAGAGGTCAAGAGACCCAGTACTTC. Its translation: CASSPDRGQETQYF.

The V gene is TRBV2, the J gene TRBJ2-7; D is unclear. The V end lost 3 bases, the J end lost 3 bases, and 9 bases lay between the germline ends. CDR1 SNHLY and CDR2 FYNNEI come from the germline V gene. This CDR3 spans 13 amino acids. CDR3 sequence reads: CASSDWPFYEQYF. Here the CDR3 DNA reads TGTGCCAGCAGTGATTGGCCCTTCTACGAGCAGTACTTC.

This clone was detected a few times. The genes are TRBV3-1 (or the pseudogene TRBV3-2) and TRBJ2-7; the D is unclear. V was trimmed by 0 bases and J by 2 bases, leaving 11 bases between them. The CDR3 is 15 residues long. Looked up from germline, CDR1 is LGHDT and CDR2 is YNNKEL (reference sequence). Written as DNA, the CDR3 is TGTGCCAGCAGCCAAGATTTTCACAGTCCCTACGAGCAGTACTTC. Translated, it gives CASSQDFHSPYEQYF.

This sequence joins TRBV6-2 or TRBV6-3 and TRBJ2-7; no firm D call. Looked up from germline, CDR1 is MNHEY and CDR2 is SVGEGT. V was cut by 6 bases and J by 4 bases, with 10 bases left in between. The CDR3 extends over 12 amino acids. This CDR3 reads CASSGLLYEQYF. CDR3 DNA sequence: TGTGCCAGCAGCGGTCTACTTTACGAGCAGTACTTC.

The gene calls are TRBV28 and TRBJ1-3; D may be TRBD1 (5 bases). Germline V gives CDR1 MDHEN, CDR2 SYDVKM. Trimming shortened V by 4 bases and J by 4 bases, and 11 bases separated the two germline ends. The CDR3 spans 14 residues. The CDR3 region is CASSSPGLGNTIYF. In DNA, the CDR3 is TGTGCCAGCAGTTCACCAGGGTTAGGAAACACCATATATTTT.

In its sample, this clone was seen many times. This chain uses TRBV5-8 with TRBJ2-7; TRBD1 is a possible D gene (6 bases). Germline V CDR1 and CDR2: SGHTS, YDEGEE. The germline V and J ends were trimmed by 5 bases and 0 bases, with 12 bases remaining between them. The CDR3 covers 14 residues. The CDR3 DNA sequence: TGTGCCAGCAGTAGGCTAGGGGGCTCCTACGAGCAGTACTTC. Translating it yields CASSRLGGSYEQYF.

This clone was recorded a few times. This chain links TRBV21-1 with TRBJ1-5; TRBD1, the table's D call, was not compared with the DNA. TRBV21-1 is annotated as a pseudogene. CDR3 length: 21 amino acids. CDR3 region: CASSKGLVRDRLGYSNQPQHF. CDR3 DNA sequence: TGTGCCAGCAGCAAAGGGCTAGTCCGGGACAGGCTAGGATATAGCAATCAGCCCCAGCATTTT.

This clone was counted only a few times. The CDR3 sequence: CASSRRDRGREAFF. CDR3 DNA: TGTGCCAGCAGCCGTAGGGACAGGGGGAGGGAAGCTTTCTTT. The chain couples TRBV11-2 to TRBJ1-1; 11 bases are a match to TRBD1. The germline gives CDR1 SGHAT, CDR2 FQNNGV. The CDR3 length is 14 residues. The trim removed 5 bases at V and 8 bases at J, leaving 7 bases unmatched. Complete variable domain (other parts from reference TRBV11-2 and TRBJ1-1): EAGVAQSPRYKIIEKRQSVAFWCNPISGHATLYWYQQILGQGPKLLIQFQNNGVVDDSQLPKDRFSAERLKGVDSTLKIQPAKLEDSAVYLCASSRRDRGREAFFGQGTRLTVV.

This chain uses TRBV7-2 with TRBJ1-3; 7 bases are shared with TRBD1. The CDR3 covers 16 residues. Losses at the gene ends were 2 bases for V and 1 base for J; bases not matched to a gene: 5. Germline assignment: CDR1 SGHTA and CDR2 FQGNSA. The CDR3 is CASSLNRQGSGNTIYF. CDR3 DNA: TGTGCCAGCAGCTTAAACCGACAGGGTTCTGGAAACACCATATATTTT. Variable domain in full (rest from reference TRBV7-2 and TRBJ1-3): GAGVSQSPSNKVTEKGKDVELRCDPISGHTALYWYRQSLGQGLEFLIYFQGNSAPDKSGLPSDRFSAERTGGSVSTLTIQRTQQEDSAVYLCASSLNRQGSGNTIYFGEGSWLTVV.